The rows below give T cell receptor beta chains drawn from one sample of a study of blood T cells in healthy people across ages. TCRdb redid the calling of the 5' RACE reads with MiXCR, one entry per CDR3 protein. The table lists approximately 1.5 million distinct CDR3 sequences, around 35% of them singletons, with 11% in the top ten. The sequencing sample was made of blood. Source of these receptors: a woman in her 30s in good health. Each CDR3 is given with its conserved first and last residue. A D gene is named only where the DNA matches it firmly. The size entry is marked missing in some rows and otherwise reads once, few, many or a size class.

CDR3: CASSQGLAGGHEQFF; DNA: TGTGCCAGCAGCCAAGGACTAGCGGGGGGGCATGAGCAGTTCTTC; J: TRBJ2-1; D: TRBD2; size: NA; V: TRBV4-2
CDR3: CASSQVWDRGYEQYF; DNA: TGCGCCAGCAGCCAAGTATGGGACAGGGGATACGAGCAGTACTTC; J: TRBJ2-7; D: TRBD1; size: many; V: TRBV4-1
CDR3: CASSLARVGTEAFF; DNA: TGCGCCAGCAGCTTGGCGCGGGTGGGGACTGAAGCTTTCTTT; J: TRBJ1-1; D: NA; size: few; V: TRBV5-1
CDR3: CASRSTRDRTSYEQYF; DNA: TGTGCCAGCAGGTCAACCCGGGACCGTACTAGCTACGAGCAGTACTTC; J: TRBJ2-7; D: NA; size: few; V: TRBV21-1
CDR3: CSAPNEKLFF; DNA: TGCAGTGCCCCTAATGAAAAACTGTTTTTT; J: TRBJ1-4; D: NA; size: NA; V: TRBV20-1
CDR3: CSASSQGAGGYTF; DNA: TGCAGTGCTTCATCTCAGGGGGCTGGGGGCTACACCTTC; J: TRBJ1-2; D: TRBD1; size: many; V: TRBV20-1
CDR3: CASSLTTPGTDTQYF; DNA: TGTGCCAGCAGTTTAACGACCCCTGGCACAGATACGCAGTATTTT; J: TRBJ2-3; D: NA; size: few; V: TRBV27
CDR3: CSVSPQGFITEAFF; DNA: TGCAGCGTCTCGCCACAGGGTTTTATCACTGAAGCTTTCTTT; J: TRBJ1-1; D: NA; size: NA; V: TRBV29-1
CDR3: CASRTGTGASEAFF; DNA: TGTGCCAGCCGCACCGGGACAGGGGCTTCCGAAGCTTTCTTT; J: TRBJ1-1; D: TRBD1; size: NA; V: TRBV7-3
CDR3: CASSLDRWALDTQYF; DNA: TGTGCCAGCAGCTTAGACAGGTGGGCTCTCGATACGCAGTATTTT; J: TRBJ2-3; D: NA; size: NA; V: TRBV7-6
CDR3: CASSFDAGGGETQYF; DNA: TGTGCCAGCAGCTTCGATGCCGGGGGGGGAGAGACCCAGTACTTC; J: TRBJ2-5; D: TRBD2; size: few; V: TRBV7-9
CDR3: CASCRDYTDEQFF; DNA: TGTGCCAGCTGCCGGGACTACACCGATGAGCAGTTCTTC; J: TRBJ2-1; D: TRBD2; size: few; V: TRBV25-1
CDR3: CASSLGWTSYEQYF; DNA: TGTGCCAGCAGTTTAGGGTGGACCTCCTACGAGCAGTACTTC; J: TRBJ2-7; D: NA; size: many; V: TRBV12-3/TRBV12-4
CDR3: CSAGDSFVADTQYF; DNA: TGCAGTGCTGGGGACAGTTTTGTCGCAGATACGCAGTATTTT; J: TRBJ2-3; D: TRBD1; size: NA; V: TRBV20-1
CDR3: CAWRQFGTRNEKLFF; DNA: TGTGCCTGGAGGCAATTCGGGACAAGAAATGAAAAACTGTTTTTT; J: TRBJ1-4; D: NA; size: NA; V: TRBV30
CDR3: CASSQDREGQYF; DNA: TGCGCCAGCAGCCAAGATCGCGAGGGGCAGTATTTT; J: TRBJ2-3; D: NA; size: NA; V: TRBV4-1
CDR3: CATSRDQGNLYTDTQYF; DNA: TGTGCCACCAGCAGAGATCAGGGGAACCTTTACACAGATACGCAGTATTTT; J: TRBJ2-3; D: NA; size: NA; V: TRBV15
CDR3: CASSLVPSGRTDTQYF; DNA: TGTGCCAGCAGCTTAGTGCCCAGCGGGAGGACAGATACGCAGTATTTT; J: TRBJ2-3; D: TRBD2; size: many; V: TRBV7-2
CDR3: CATSRGGSPGTDTQYF; DNA: TGTGCCACCAGCAGAGGAGGATCCCCTGGCACAGATACGCAGTATTTT; J: TRBJ2-3; D: NA; size: NA; V: TRBV15
CDR3: CASSARGANYGYTF; DNA: TGTGCCAGCAGCGCTAGGGGGGCCAACTATGGCTACACCTTC; J: TRBJ1-2; D: NA; size: NA; V: TRBV7-2
CDR3: CSADKGGSGRNQPQHF; DNA: TGCAGTGCCGATAAAGGGGGCTCGGGGCGCAATCAGCCCCAGCATTTT; J: TRBJ1-5; D: TRBD1; size: few; V: TRBV20-1
CDR3: CASSLGGGAEHYEQYF; DNA: TGTGCCAGCAGCTTAGGCGGGGGAGCGGAACACTACGAGCAGTACTTC; J: TRBJ2-7; D: NA; size: NA; V: TRBV13
CDR3: CASSSFSGNEQFF; DNA: TGTGCCAGCAGCTCTTTTAGCGGAAATGAGCAGTTCTTC; J: TRBJ2-1; D: NA; size: NA; V: TRBV5-5
CDR3: CSAVGGNRYVEQFF; DNA: TGCAGTGCTGTGGGCGGGAATCGATACGTTGAGCAGTTCTTC; J: TRBJ2-1; D: NA; size: NA; V: TRBV20-1
CDR3: CASRGLAGATYEQYF; DNA: TGTGCCAGCAGGGGTCTAGCGGGTGCTACCTACGAGCAGTACTTC; J: TRBJ2-7; D: TRBD2; size: NA; V: TRBV27
CDR3: CASSQEPGIGTEAFF; DNA: TGTGCCAGCAGCCAAGAACCGGGGATCGGCACTGAAGCTTTCTTT; J: TRBJ1-1; D: NA; size: NA; V: TRBV3-1
CDR3: CSVEVRGSDTQYF; DNA: TGCAGCGTTGAGGTCAGGGGATCGGATACGCAGTATTTT; J: TRBJ2-3; D: NA; size: NA; V: TRBV29-1
CDR3: CAWSLDSYEQYF; DNA: TGTGCCTGGAGTTTGGACAGCTACGAGCAGTACTTC; J: TRBJ2-7; D: NA; size: NA; V: TRBV30
CDR3: CASSYSLSGGASDTQYF; DNA: TGTGCCAGCAGTTACTCCCTCAGCGGGGGGGCATCAGATACGCAGTATTTT; J: TRBJ2-3; D: TRBD2; size: NA; V: TRBV6-6
CDR3: CASSAAPPDRGNQPQHF; DNA: TGCGCCAGCAGTGCAGCACCGCCGGACCGGGGCAATCAGCCCCAGCATTTT; J: TRBJ1-5; D: NA; size: few; V: TRBV10-2
CDR3: CSASAGRDNEQYF; DNA: TGCAGTGCTAGCGCCGGGAGAGACAACGAGCAGTACTTC; J: TRBJ2-7; D: NA; size: NA; V: TRBV20-1
CDR3: CAIRGTNNSPLHF; DNA: TGTGCCATTCGGGGGACCAATAATTCACCCCTCCACTTT; J: TRBJ1-6; D: NA; size: few; V: TRBV10-3
CDR3: CASSLGGQGIDEQFF; DNA: TGCGCCAGCAGCTTGGGGGGACAGGGCATCGATGAGCAGTTCTTC; J: TRBJ2-1; D: TRBD1; size: NA; V: TRBV5-1
CDR3: CASSLADYNEQFF; DNA: TGTGCCAGCAGCTTGGCGGACTACAATGAGCAGTTCTTC; J: TRBJ2-1; D: NA; size: many; V: TRBV5-1
CDR3: CASSVATALYGYTF; DNA: TGTGCCAGCAGCGTAGCTACCGCTCTCTATGGCTACACCTTC; J: TRBJ1-2; D: NA; size: NA; V: TRBV9
CDR3: CASSPSGRIYNEQFF; DNA: TGTGCCAGCAGCCCTAGCGGGAGAATCTACAATGAGCAGTTCTTC; J: TRBJ2-1; D: TRBD2; size: once; V: TRBV7-9
CDR3: CATALAGTDTQYF; DNA: TGTGCCACCGCCTTAGCGGGAACAGATACGCAGTATTTT; J: TRBJ2-3; D: TRBD2; size: NA; V: TRBV6-1
CDR3: CASSSLADGAKNIQYF; DNA: TGTGCCAGCAGCTCACTAGCGGATGGAGCCAAAAACATTCAGTACTTC; J: TRBJ2-4; D: TRBD2; size: NA; V: TRBV11-2
CDR3: CASSPGAGVTNNEQFF; DNA: TGTGCCAGCAGCCCCGGGGCAGGGGTGACTAACAATGAGCAGTTCTTC; J: TRBJ2-1; D: NA; size: NA; V: TRBV7-3
CDR3: CASSQAQGSNTEAFF; DNA: TGCGCCAGCAGCCAAGCCCAGGGATCGAACACTGAAGCTTTCTTT; J: TRBJ1-1; D: NA; size: NA; V: TRBV4-1
CDR3: CASAFLGLNEKLFF; DNA: TGTGCCAGCGCGTTCTTGGGCCTTAATGAAAAACTGTTTTTT; J: TRBJ1-4; D: NA; size: NA; V: TRBV7-2
CDR3: CASSGTGIEQYF; DNA: TGCGCCAGCAGCGGGACAGGGATCGAGCAGTACTTC; J: TRBJ2-7; D: TRBD1; size: few; V: TRBV5-1
CDR3: CASSPGTSGNSYEQYF; DNA: TGTGCCAGCAGCCCCGGGACTAGCGGGAATTCCTACGAGCAGTACTTC; J: TRBJ2-7; D: TRBD2; size: few; V: TRBV6-1
CDR3: CASSRDIGQETQYF; DNA: TGTGCCAGCAGTAGGGACATCGGCCAAGAGACCCAGTACTTC; J: TRBJ2-5; D: NA; size: few; V: TRBV2
CDR3: CASSTMGQGVLLQFF; DNA: TGTGCCAGTAGTACTATGGGACAGGGTGTTTTACTACAGTTCTTC; J: TRBJ2-1; D: TRBD1; size: once; V: TRBV19
CDR3: CASSPEGRPQETQYF; DNA: TGCGCCAGCAGCCCGGAAGGTCGGCCTCAAGAGACCCAGTACTTC; J: TRBJ2-5; D: NA; size: NA; V: TRBV5-1
CDR3: CASSQDEGGTDTQYF; DNA: TGCGCCAGCAGCCAAGATGAAGGGGGCACAGATACGCAGTATTTT; J: TRBJ2-3; D: NA; size: many; V: TRBV4-1
CDR3: CASGHGPRAETQYF; DNA: TGTGCTAGTGGACATGGGCCTCGAGCTGAGACCCAGTACTTC; J: TRBJ2-5; D: NA; size: once; V: TRBV12-5
CDR3: CASSKGSTSGGSYNEQFF; DNA: TGTGCCAGCAGCAAAGGCTCGACTAGCGGGGGATCCTACAATGAGCAGTTCTTC; J: TRBJ2-1; D: NA; size: NA; V: TRBV21-1
CDR3: CASTPGGSVGEQYF; DNA: TGTGCCAGCACCCCTGGGGGAAGCGTTGGCGAGCAGTACTTC; J: TRBJ2-7; D: NA; size: few; V: TRBV6-5
CDR3: CASSEEGAGALYNEQFF; DNA: TGTGCCAGCAGTGAAGAAGGGGCGGGAGCCCTCTACAATGAGCAGTTCTTC; J: TRBJ2-1; D: TRBD2; size: NA; V: TRBV2